Shown below are 3 T cell receptor beta chains from a single sample sequenced in a study of CD8+CD57+ T cells in acquired aplastic anemia. All sequencing subjects had displayed CD8+CD57+ cell expansion on flow cytometry. TCR beta VDJ and CDR3 profiling used genomic DNA as template. TCRdb reprocessed the reads via MiXCR and lists one record per CDR3 protein. The sample lists 150,000 to 200,000 distinct CDR3 sequences, 48% occurring once. Input material: sorted CD4+, CD8+, or CD8+CD57+ T cells (not recorded which) from PBMCs. The receptors shown here come from a human donor with aplastic anemia.

This clonotype was seen a few times. V gene TRBV5-1 combines with J gene TRBJ1-2, with TRBD1 identical over 7 bases. The CDR3 has 15 residues. V shed 2 bases, J shed 4 bases, and the junction held 8 bases outside the gene matches. CDR1 and CDR2 from the germline V gene are SGHRS and YFSETQ. Here the CDR3 reads CASSLGRGSIYGYTF. CDR3 bases: TGCGCCAGCAGCTTAGGCAGGGGGTCCATCTATGGCTACACCTTC.

Only a few counts were recorded for this clonotype. The rearrangement uses TRBV6-1 and TRBJ1-3, with D possibly TRBD1 on 6 matching bases. Germline V gene data show CDR1 as MNHNS and CDR2 as SASEGT. CDR3 size: 16 residues. Deletions cut 4 bases from V and 2 bases from J, with 15 bases between. This CDR3 is CASSGTLAGAGNTIYF. The CDR3 nucleotides read TGTGCCAGCAGTGGGACATTGGCAGGGGCTGGAAACACCATATATTTT.

The chain carries TRBV10-3 and TRBJ2-4, with TRBD1 matching 7 bases. CDR1 is ENHRY and CDR2 is SYGVKD in the germline V gene. V shed 3 bases and J 7 bases; nucleotides not matched to a gene: 6. The CDR3 runs to 14 residues. The CDR3 coding sequence is TGTGCCATCAGTGAACAGGGGTCGGGCAACATTCAGTACTTC. Translated, it gives CAISEQGSGNIQYF.